These 17 T cell receptor beta chains share one sample of origin, sequenced in a study of cytomegalovirus exposure and HLA in healthy donors. 60 Vbeta and 13 Jbeta primers were used in PCR. Produced via immunoSEQ multiplex PCR; TCRdb's table is partial and in-frame only. The sample yields under 150,000 clones, approximately 82% seen once. The sample consisted of PBMCs. The origin of the receptors is a boy aged 2 to 10 in good health and CMV-seronegative.

This chain's CDR3 is CASSQDHGGEYNEQFF. The CDR3 DNA reads as TGCGCCAGCAGCCAAGATCATGGCGGGGAGTACAATGAGCAGTTCTTC. V and J are TRBV4-3 and TRBJ2-1, with D perhaps matching TRBD2 (6 bases). This CDR3 has 16 amino acids. Per germline, CDR1 LGHNA and CDR2 YSLEER. V shed 0 bases and J shed 4 bases, with 13 bases lying between them.

About this clone: The germline gene is not matched at one end of the junction; a read error may be the cause. The gene calls are TRBV6-4 and TRBJ2-1; 7 bases agree with TRBD2. Looked up from germline, CDR1 is MRHNA and CDR2 is SNTAGT. CDR3 length: 13 residues. The CDR3 bases are TGTGCCAGCAGTGACGCTGCGGCGGGAGCACCGCTCTTC. It encodes CASSDAAAGAPLF.

The chain is built from TRBV14 and TRBJ2-3, with D perhaps TRBD1 (5 bases). Trimming stripped 5 bases from V and 4 bases from J, with 16 bases between. Germline V gene lookup returns CDR1 SGHDN and CDR2 FVKESK. This CDR3 spans 15 amino acids. The CDR3 is CASSYNLQGPDTQYF. CDR3 coding DNA: TGTGCCAGCAGCTACAATCTCCAGGGCCCAGATACGCAGTATTTT.

This chain links TRBV5-4 with TRBJ2-7; 8 nucleotides align to TRBD2. The germline gives CDR1 SGHNT, CDR2 YYREEE (reference sequence). The CDR3 length is 13 residues. The junction had 6 bases not matched to a gene; V was cut back by 4 bases and J by 6 bases. CDR3 region: CASSLGGGTEQYV. The CDR3, as DNA: TGTGCCAGCAGCCTCGGGGGGGGTACCGAGCAGTACGTC.

The chain combines TRBV13 with TRBJ2-1, with TRBD1 as a possible D gene (5 bases). Germline CDR1 is PRHDT and CDR2 is FYEKMQ (reference sequence). Trimming took 2 bases from V and 5 from J, leaving 7 bases between them. The CDR3 consists of 13 residues. Written as DNA, the CDR3 is TGTGCCAGCAGCTTACAGGGTGACAATGAGCAGTTCTTC. This encodes CASSLQGDNEQFF.

The chain uses TRBV5-1 and TRBJ2-5, with a weak D call TRBD2 (6 bases). Germline V lookup: CDR1 SGHRS, CDR2 YFSETQ. The CDR3 has 16 amino acids. V dropped 0 bases and J dropped 3 bases, with 15 bases sitting between them. Here the CDR3 reads CASSLGVGGMEETQYF. The CDR3, as DNA: TGCGCCAGCAGCTTGGGGGTCGGGGGTATGGAAGAGACCCAGTACTTC. The whole variable domain, remainder taken from reference TRBV5-1 and TRBJ2-5, is KAGVTQTPRYLIKTRGQQVTLSCSPISGHRSVSWYQQTPGQGLQFLFEYFSETQRNKGNFPGRFSGRQFSNSRSEMNVSTLELGDSALYLCASSLGVGGMEETQYFGPGTRLLVL.

The chain has TRBV7-9 and TRBJ1-2; perhaps TRBD1 as D (6 bases). This CDR3 has 15 amino acids. V was trimmed by 8 bases and J by 6 bases, leaving 22 bases between them. Germline CDR1 reads SEHNR; CDR2 reads FQNEAQ (reference sequence). The CDR3: CASAPFFGGGNGYTF. CDR3 DNA: TGTGCCAGCGCCCCCTTTTTTGGGGGGGGCAATGGCTACACCTTC.

This clone was found once. This chain connects TRBV29-1 to TRBJ2-1; tentative D call: TRBD1 (5 bases). Germline V gene sequence: CDR1 SQVTM, CDR2 ANQGSEA. The CDR3 is made up of 10 amino acids. Between the trimmed V and J ends, which lost 7 bases and 9 bases, there was a span of 10 bases. CDR3 amino acids: CSGRQSEQFF. The CDR3 DNA sequence: TGCAGCGGGAGACAGAGTGAGCAGTTCTTC.

This clone was recorded once. The chain couples TRBV28 to TRBJ1-1, with D maybe TRBD1 (6 bases). The germline CDR1 and CDR2 sequences are MDHEN and SYDVKM. Trimming pared 5 bases from V and 4 bases from J, leaving 20 bases between. The CDR3 loop spans 16 amino acids. The CDR3 protein is CASSLVQGMLSTEAFF. The CDR3 DNA sequence: TGTGCCAGCAGTCTTGTACAGGGCATGTTGAGCACTGAAGCTTTCTTT.

Note on this clone: Germline is not matched at one junction end, which may reflect a read error. V usage is TRBV7-9 and J usage is TRBJ2-1; 7 bases are shared with TRBD2. Germline V gene sequence: CDR1 SEHNR, CDR2 FQNEAQ (reference sequence). CDR3 length equals 16 residues. The CDR3 spells CSSSSRTSPIFNEQFF. The CDR3 bases are TGTTCCAGCAGCAGCCGGACTAGTCCCATCTTCAATGAGCAGTTCTTC. Supplemented by reference TRBV7-9 and TRBJ2-1, the full variable domain reads DTGVSQNPRHKITKRGQNVTFRCDPISEHNRLYWYRQTLGQGPEFLTYFQNEAQLEKSRLLSDRFSAERPKGSFSTLEIQRTEQGDSAMYLCSSSSRTSPIFNEQFFGPGTRLTVL.

The chain recombines TRBV5-4 with TRBJ2-7, with 7 bases lining up with TRBD1. The CDR3 contains 15 residues. Losses at the gene ends were 1 base for V and 4 bases for J; bases not matched to a gene: 8. Germline V lookup: CDR1 SGHNT, CDR2 YYREEE (reference sequence). The DNA of the CDR3 is TGTGCCAGCAGCTTGAATAGCAACAGGGGTTACGAGCAGTACTTC. It translates to CASSLNSNRGYEQYF.

The genes are TRBV6-1 and TRBJ2-3; 8 positions agree with TRBD2. This CDR3 has 17 amino acids. Per the germline V gene, CDR1 is MNHNS and CDR2 is SASEGT. The V and J ends lost 4 bases and 1 base, in that order; junction bases with no gene match: 10. The DNA for the CDR3 is TGTGCCAGCAGTGCTTCCCCTGCGGGGGGAGGCACAGATACGCAGTATTTT. Its translation: CASSASPAGGGTDTQYF.

This clone was detected only a few times. The chain employs TRBV27 and TRBJ1-1; D call uncertain. CDR1 is MNHEY, CDR2 SMNVEV, per germline (reference sequence). V was cut by 4 bases and J by 5 bases, with 11 bases left in between. CDR3 length equals 13 residues. Here the CDR3 DNA reads TGTGCCAGCAGTTCGGGGTGGGATACTGAAGCTTTCTTT. It translates to CASSSGWDTEAFF.

The rearrangement links TRBV7-9 to TRBJ2-1, with TRBD2 matching over 9 bases. Germline V gene sequence: CDR1 SEHNR, CDR2 FQNEAQ (reference sequence). The trim removed 11 bases at V and 3 bases at J, leaving 11 bases unmatched. The CDR3 runs 15 residues. The CDR3: CAAGAGGPNYNEQFF. In DNA form, the CDR3 reads TGTGCCGCGGGGGCGGGGGGGCCTAACTACAATGAGCAGTTCTTC.

The chain carries TRBV9 and TRBJ1-1, with TRBD1 matching over 7 bases. Losses at the gene ends were 4 bases for V and 1 base for J; bases not matched to a gene: 10. CDR1 is SGDLS, CDR2 YYNGEE, per germline. CDR3 length: 16 amino acids. Here the CDR3 DNA reads TGTGCCAGCAGCCCCAACGTTGGGACAGAGAACACTGAAGCTTTCTTT. Translated: CASSPNVGTENTEAFF.

The chain uses TRBV6-5 and TRBJ2-1, with unresolved D. The V and J ends lost 0 bases and 5 bases respectively, with 5 bases between them. Germline CDR1 is MNHEY and CDR2 is SVGAGI. This CDR3 region has 13 residues. The CDR3 DNA reads as TGTGCCAGCAGTTACTCGAGGAACAATGAGCAGTTCTTC. Its protein is CASSYSRNNEQFF.

The V and J genes are TRBV5-4 and TRBJ1-4, with D unresolved. CDR3 length equals 14 residues. V lost 4 bases and J 6 bases, leaving 13 bases between the germline ends. Germline V gene sequence: CDR1 SGHNT, CDR2 YYREEE (reference sequence). CDR3 sequence (DNA): TGTGCCAGCAGCGGAGGTCCCCGGGATGAAAAACTGTTTTTT. Protein product: CASSGGPRDEKLFF.